This T cell receptor beta chain derives from a study of blood T cells in healthy people across ages. As to this clonotype: Antigen specificity is unknown.

Study results and limitations: Underestimates were what the diversity estimates from one million T cells were considered to be.

The amount of total RNA extracted per sample was at least 5.5 micrograms. Primers used in a second PCR of about 6 to 11 cycles were a sample-barcoded 5' primer and a J-beta primer mix. With 12 random nucleotides, a template-switch adaptor tagged each individual cDNA molecule. The study obtained at least 2.5 million CDR3-containing paired-end reads from every sample. TCRdb recomputed calls from the 5' RACE reads with MiXCR, one row per CDR3 protein. The table shows around 1,500,000 distinct CDR3 sequences, with roughly 27% occurring only once. The material sequenced was blood. This TCR was sampled from a woman younger than 45 in good health.

CDR3 in amino acids: CSVVGLVAYTQYF. CDR3 nucleotide sequence: TGCAGCGTTGTAGGACTAGTGGCATATACGCAGTATTTT. The chain links TRBV29-1 to TRBJ2-3; 7 bases fit TRBD2. The junction had 8 bases not matched to a gene; V was cut back by 4 bases and J by 7 bases. The germline V gene has CDR1 SQVTM and CDR2 ANQGSEA. The CDR3 extends over 13 amino acids.